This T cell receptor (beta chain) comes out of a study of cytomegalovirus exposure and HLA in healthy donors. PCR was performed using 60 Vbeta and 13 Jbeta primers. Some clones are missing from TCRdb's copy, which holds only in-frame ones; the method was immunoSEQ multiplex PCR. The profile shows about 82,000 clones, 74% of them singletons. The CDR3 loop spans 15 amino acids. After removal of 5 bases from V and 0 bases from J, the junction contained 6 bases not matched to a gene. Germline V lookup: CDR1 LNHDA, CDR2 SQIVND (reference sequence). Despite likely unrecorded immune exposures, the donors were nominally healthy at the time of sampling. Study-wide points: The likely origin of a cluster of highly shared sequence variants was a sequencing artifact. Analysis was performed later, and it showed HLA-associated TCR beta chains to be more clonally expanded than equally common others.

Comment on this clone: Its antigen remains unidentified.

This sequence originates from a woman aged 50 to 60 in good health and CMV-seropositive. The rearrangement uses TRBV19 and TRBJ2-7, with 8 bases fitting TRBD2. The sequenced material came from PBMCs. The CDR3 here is CASSGTSGSSYEQYF. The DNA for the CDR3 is TGTGCCAGTAGTGGCACTAGCGGAAGCTCCTACGAGCAGTACTTC. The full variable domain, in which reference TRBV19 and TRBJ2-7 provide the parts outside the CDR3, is DGGITQSPKYLFRKEGQNVTLSCEQNLNHDAMYWYRQDPGQGLRLIYYSQIVNDFQKGDIAEGYSVSREKKESFPLTVTSAQKNPTAFYLCASSGTSGSSYEQYFGPGTRLTVT.